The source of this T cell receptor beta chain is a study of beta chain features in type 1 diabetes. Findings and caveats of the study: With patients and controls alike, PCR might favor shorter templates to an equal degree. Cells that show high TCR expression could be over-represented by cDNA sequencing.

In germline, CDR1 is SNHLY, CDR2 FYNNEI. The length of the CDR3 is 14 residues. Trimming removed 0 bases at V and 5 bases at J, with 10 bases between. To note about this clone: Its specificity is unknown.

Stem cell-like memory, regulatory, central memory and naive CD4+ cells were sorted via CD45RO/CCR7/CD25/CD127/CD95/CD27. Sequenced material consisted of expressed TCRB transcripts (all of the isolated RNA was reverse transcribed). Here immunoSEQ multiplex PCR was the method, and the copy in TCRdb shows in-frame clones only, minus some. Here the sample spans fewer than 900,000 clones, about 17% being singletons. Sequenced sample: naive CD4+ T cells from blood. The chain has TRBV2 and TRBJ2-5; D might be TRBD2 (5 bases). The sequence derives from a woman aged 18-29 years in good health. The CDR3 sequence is CASSEATSTETQYF. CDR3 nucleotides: TGTGCCAGCAGTGAAGCAACTAGTACGGAGACCCAGTACTTC. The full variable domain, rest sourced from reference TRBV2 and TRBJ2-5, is EPEVTQTPSHQVTQMGQEVILRCVPISNHLYFYWYRQILGQKVEFLVSFYNNEISEKSEIFDDQFSVERPDGSNFTLKIRSTKLEDSAMYFCASSEATSTETQYFGPGTRLLVL.